The subject of this entry is one T cell receptor beta chain. What it recognizes is unknown. The sample comes from a study of graft-versus-host responses after intestinal transplantation. Germline values: CDR1 SGHVS, CDR2 FNYEAQ. V was trimmed by 5 bases and J by 2 bases, leaving 16 bases between them. The CDR3 has 16 residues. Only in-frame clones appear in the TCRdb table, and some are missing; sequencing was by immunoSEQ multiplex PCR. Of 50,000 or so clones listed, 80% to 95% are singletons. This TCR was recovered from a human donor who was the organ donor for an intestinal transplant. The J gene is TRBJ1-3, the V gene TRBV7-6, with TRBD1 as a possible D gene (5 bases). This specimen was unstimulated CD4+ T cells sorted from spleen or lymph node cells, taken before transplant. The CDR3 loop is CASSTTRSGTGNTIYF. The CDR3 nucleotides read TGTGCCAGCAGCACTACCAGGTCAGGGACTGGAAACACCATATATTTT.